The 20 T cell receptor beta chains in this list originate from one sample, sequenced in a study of response to subunit inactivated influenza vaccine. TCRdb re-called the RT-PCR reads with MiXCR, one entry per CDR3 protein. There are about 800,000 distinct CDR3 sequences in the sample; approximately 22% occur only once, and approximately 10% lies in the top ten. This specimen was PBMCs from blood, taken roughly 5 days after vaccination. The receptors were gathered from a man aged 50 to 60 who received an inactivated influenza vaccine.

This clonotype was counted only a few times. The chain employs TRBV7-2 and TRBJ1-2; 10 positions match TRBD1. Germline values: CDR1 SGHTA, CDR2 FQGNSA. This CDR3 contains 15 residues. V lost 5 bases, J lost 2 bases, and 5 bases stayed unmatched. This CDR3 reads CASSHRTGGNYGYTF. The DNA of the CDR3 is TGTGCCAGCAGCCACCGGACAGGGGGGAACTATGGCTACACCTTC.

V gene TRBV4-3 combines with J gene TRBJ2-5; 13 nucleotides align to TRBD2. The trim removed 2 bases at V and 4 bases at J, leaving 13 bases unmatched. The CDR3 loop spans 19 amino acids. CDR1 is LGHNA, CDR2 YSLEER, per germline. The CDR3 loop reads CASSQSYRTSGGQTETQYF. The CDR3 nucleotides read TGCGCCAGCAGCCAATCCTACAGGACTAGCGGGGGACAAACAGAGACCCAGTACTTC.

Only a few counts were recorded for this clonotype. The chain employs TRBV5-1 and TRBJ2-6; D call uncertain. Germline loops: CDR1 SGHRS, CDR2 YFSETQ. CDR3 length equals 15 residues. Deletions cut 2 bases from V and 2 bases from J, with 8 bases between. The DNA for the CDR3 is TGCGCCAGCAGCTTCGGCGGAACTGGGGCCAACGTCCTGACTTTC. This gives the protein CASSFGGTGANVLTF.

The rearrangement links TRBV7-2 to TRBJ1-1; D gene unclear. V lost 1 base to trimming and J lost 0 bases, with 15 bases between them. Germline V lookup: CDR1 SGHTA, CDR2 FQGNSA. The CDR3 is 17 residues long. The CDR3 coding sequence is TGTGCCAGCAGCTTAGGGGTCTCCTCCACCGTGAACACTGAAGCTTTCTTT. Translated, it gives CASSLGVSSTVNTEAFF. Full variable domain (remainder filled in from reference TRBV7-2 and TRBJ1-1): GAGVSQSPSNKVTEKGKDVELRCDPISGHTALYWYRQSLGQGLEFLIYFQGNSAPDKSGLPSDRFSAERTGGSVSTLTIQRTQQEDSAVYLCASSLGVSSTVNTEAFFGQGTRLTVV.

This clonotype occurred a few times. This chain connects TRBV27 to TRBJ2-3, with 8 bases matching TRBD2. CDR3 length: 15 residues. In germline, CDR1 is MNHEY, CDR2 SMNVEV (reference sequence). The V and J ends lost 5 bases and 1 base, in that order; junction bases with no gene match: 5. The CDR3 loop reads CASSAQAGGTDTQYF. Here the CDR3 DNA reads TGTGCCAGCAGTGCCCAAGCGGGGGGCACAGATACGCAGTATTTT.

The J gene is TRBJ2-1, the V gene TRBV2; D unclear. CDR3 size: 13 residues. V was trimmed by 4 bases and J by 4 bases, leaving 8 bases between them. Germline V gene sequence: CDR1 SNHLY, CDR2 FYNNEI. CDR3 DNA: TGTGCCAGCAGTGTTTCATGGTACAATGAGCAGTTCTTC. Translated: CASSVSWYNEQFF.

The V gene is TRBV7-8, the J gene TRBJ2-1, with unresolved D. The CDR3 totals 13 residues. Trimming removed 3 bases from V and 7 bases from J, with 10 bases in between. Germline loops: CDR1 SGHVS, CDR2 FQNEAQ. The CDR3 loop reads CASSLMLGNEQFF. The CDR3 nucleotides read TGTGCCAGCAGCTTGATGTTAGGAAATGAGCAGTTCTTC. Variable domain in full (rest from reference TRBV7-8 and TRBJ2-1): GAGVSQSPRYKVAKRGQDVALRCDPISGHVSLFWYQQALGQGPEFLTYFQNEAQLDKSGLPSDRFFAERPEGSVSTLKIQRTQQEDSAVYLCASSLMLGNEQFFGPGTRLTVL.

V usage is TRBV28 and J usage is TRBJ1-3; D perhaps matches TRBD1 (5 bases). The V end lost 2 bases, the J end lost 8 bases, and 16 bases lay between the germline ends. Germline CDR1 and CDR2: MDHEN and SYDVKM. This CDR3 region has 15 residues. The CDR3 protein is CASSLNRGATDTIYF. The DNA for the CDR3 is TGTGCCAGCAGTTTAAATCGGGGCGCGACGGACACCATATATTTT.

This chain uses TRBV6-6 with TRBJ1-1, with D uncertain. Germline CDR1 and CDR2: MNHNY and SVGAGI (reference sequence). The CDR3 sequence is 13 residues long. The germline V and J ends were trimmed by 0 bases and 6 bases, with 8 bases remaining between them. The CDR3 nucleotides are TGTGCCAGCAGTTACTCACCAGGACCTGAAGCTTTCTTT. Translated, it gives CASSYSPGPEAFF.

This clonotype has a handful of counts. The chain recombines TRBV15 with TRBJ2-7, with 10 bases lining up with TRBD2. The germline gives CDR1 LNHNV, CDR2 YYDKDF (reference sequence). V was pared by 9 bases and J by 3 bases, with 5 bases of the junction left unmatched. This CDR3 spans 13 amino acids. The CDR3 reads CATTSGAGYEQYF. In nucleotides, the CDR3 is TGTGCCACTACTAGCGGGGCCGGCTACGAGCAGTACTTC.

The V and J genes are TRBV15 and TRBJ1-6, with 7 bases fitting TRBD1. V was pared by 5 bases and J by 6 bases, with 13 bases of the junction left unmatched. Germline V gene data show CDR1 as LNHNV and CDR2 as YYDKDF (reference sequence). The CDR3 has 17 amino acids. CDR3 DNA: TGTGCCACCAGCGGAATACAGGGGAAGGGCTTTAATTCACCCCTCCACTTT. This translates into CATSGIQGKGFNSPLHF.

V gene TRBV12-3 or TRBV12-4 combines with J gene TRBJ2-7, with 9 nucleotides matching TRBD2. Trimming removed 8 bases from V and 4 bases from J; junction bases left unmatched: 9. The CDR3 has 14 residues. CDR3 sequence reads: CASGAAGGFYEQYF. The CDR3 nucleotides are TGTGCCAGCGGGGCAGCGGGAGGTTTTTACGAGCAGTACTTC.

The chain employs TRBV29-1 and TRBJ2-7; perhaps TRBD1 as D (5 bases). CDR3 length: 11 amino acids. V gave up 5 bases and J gave up 6 bases, with 11 bases separating them. Germline V CDR1 and CDR2: SQVTM, ANQGSEA. The CDR3 sequence is CSVYKGPEQYF. The CDR3 bases are TGCAGCGTTTACAAGGGGCCCGAGCAGTACTTC.

This chain uses TRBV20-1 with TRBJ2-3, with 9 bases aligning to TRBD2. V lost 3 bases to trimming and J lost 1 base; unmatched junction nucleotides: 5. The V gene's germline CDR1 is DFQATT and CDR2 SNEGSKA (reference sequence). This CDR3 contains 15 residues. CDR3 loop: CSARGGRAGTDTQYF. CDR3 DNA sequence: TGCAGTGCTAGGGGCGGGAGGGCAGGCACAGATACGCAGTATTTT.

This clonotype was detected only a few times. The chain carries TRBV27 and TRBJ1-2; perhaps TRBD1 as D (5 bases). The CDR3 spans 14 residues. Germline-derived CDR1 and CDR2 are MNHEY and SMNVEV (reference sequence). The V end lost 4 bases, the J end lost 4 bases, and 13 bases lay between the germline ends. CDR3 sequence reads: CASSSTALGYGYTF. CDR3 nucleotide sequence: TGTGCCAGCAGTTCGACAGCGTTGGGCTATGGCTACACCTTC.

The rearrangement links TRBV3-1 to TRBJ2-7, with a weak D call TRBD1 (6 bases). The CDR3 consists of 16 residues. The V end lost 2 bases, the J end lost 0 bases, and 14 bases lay between the germline ends. Germline CDR1 reads LGHDT; CDR2 reads YNNKEL (reference sequence). Written as DNA, the CDR3 is TGTGCCAGCAGCCAAACCGTATGGGACAACTCCTACGAGCAGTACTTC. Translation gives CASSQTVWDNSYEQYF.

The V and J genes are TRBV20-1 and TRBJ1-1; 7 bases match TRBD1. The CDR3 consists of 18 residues. In germline, CDR1 is DFQATT, CDR2 SNEGSKA (reference sequence). V was pared by 2 bases and J by 1 base, with 16 bases of the junction left unmatched. CDR3 amino acids: CSARIIDGQVIPNTEAFF. DNA of the CDR3: TGCAGTGCTAGAATAATCGATGGACAGGTTATTCCGAACACTGAAGCTTTCTTT.

CDR3 in amino acids: CASSANRDRGTRDYTF. DNA for the CDR3: TGTGCCAGCAGCGCAAACCGGGACAGGGGGACGAGGGACTACACCTTC. The V call is TRBV11-2, the J call TRBJ1-2, with 11 bases fitting TRBD1. Germline trimming cut 5 bases from V and 10 bases from J; bases unmatched to any gene: 15. This CDR3 comprises 16 residues. Per the germline V gene, CDR1 is SGHAT and CDR2 is FQNNGV.

This clonotype was observed a handful of times. The genes are TRBV5-1 and TRBJ2-7, with 7 bases identical to TRBD2. The CDR3 spans 15 residues. From germline, CDR1 is SGHRS and CDR2 YFSETQ. With 4 bases clipped from V and 1 base from J, the junction kept 8 bases outside the gene matches. The CDR3 nucleotides are TGCGCCAGCAGCCCGACGACTAGCCGATCCTACGAGCAGTACTTC. Its translation: CASSPTTSRSYEQYF.

This clonotype was seen repeatedly, ten times or more. The chain uses TRBV20-1 and TRBJ2-7; the match to TRBD2 covers 12 bases. Germline assignment: CDR1 DFQATT and CDR2 SNEGSKA (reference sequence). The CDR3 spans 14 residues. V trimming: 6 bases; J trimming: 6 bases; junction bases outside the gene matches: 9. This chain's CDR3 is CSAASGRAGGEQYF. Here the CDR3 DNA reads TGCAGTGCGGCTAGCGGGAGGGCGGGAGGCGAGCAGTACTTC.